Here is one TCR beta chain with its context. This clonotype was detected only a few times. Its antigen is still unknown. No much larger clone is present one base from it, and per-base qualities are unavailable. This record comes from a study of blood T cells in healthy people across ages (dated by TCRdb to between 2014 and 2017). Context from the whole study: Template switching captured roughly one uniquely barcoded TCR beta cDNA molecule per two T cells in model experiments. The study measured age-related changes in TCR beta repertoire diversity using deep sequencing normalized with unique cDNA molecular identifiers. Using the same blood draw, the study looked at two additional independent replicas of 1 million unique cDNA reads for two donors, one aged 18 to 29 and the other aged 80 or older. The donors were split into four age groups: young (average around 16 years), middle-aged (39), aged (approximately 59) and long-lived (roughly 88). To avoid experimental bias, donors of different ages were spread randomly across the sequencing lanes. Broad study findings and their caveats: Conclusive comparison of naive and antigen-experienced compartments was prevented by the profiling of bulk unsorted PBMCs. Donor CMV infection status was unknown, potentially confounding age-related changes in expanded clonotypes. As age increased, observed TCR beta diversity per million T cells dropped in a roughly linear way, and a significant reduction was already evident by age 40. Compared with the aged group, more naive CD4+ T cells, fewer expanded clones and increased TCR diversity were shown by the long-lived group, suggesting age selection. A strong correlation was found between observed TCR beta diversity and the percentage of naive T cells measured by flow cytometry. Estimates of total diversity from one million sequenced T cells were regarded as lower bounds and underestimates.

Receptors were amplified or captured by 5' RACE. Reads for this sample came from an Illumina HiSeq 2500. A second PCR of about 6 to 12 cycles was run with a J-beta primer mix and a sample-barcoded 5' primer. A template-switch 5' adaptor carrying 12 random nucleotides introduced a unique molecular identifier onto each TCR beta cDNA molecule. Each sample yielded at least 3 million CDR3-containing paired-end reads. First-strand cDNA synthesis was performed from all RNA using the Mint cDNA synthesis kit, with priming by a TRBC-specific oligonucleotide. After uracil-DNA glycosylase treatment, a first 18-cycle PCR used universal primers M1SS and BC2_uni_R on all cDNA. On the authors' methods: Normalization of each sample was performed by random selection of 1 million high-quality reads, each carrying a distinct molecular identifier. Instead of being binned into consensus sequences, reads that shared molecular identifiers were thrown out. MiTCR, run with a Q25 quality threshold and the strictest error-elimination algorithm, handled CDR3 identification, clonotype clustering and error correction. A nonparametric unseen species model with Euler transformation was used to estimate lower-bound total TCR beta diversity. Starting from the raw public reads, TCRdb applied fastp trimming at Q25, assembled clones with MiXCR and retained in-frame beta chains. All rows with the same CDR3 protein become a single entry with the most common DNA and genes. V and J calls and clone size were set by TCRdb, not the authors. Counted in this sample were about 1.1 million distinct CDR3 sequences; more than 30% of them appeared once. The top ten hold 13% of the sample.

Trimming at the junction amounts to 3 bases on V and 6 bases on J, and the germline ends lie 13 bases apart. CDR1 MNHNS and CDR2 SASEGT are derived from the germline V gene. From cysteine to phenylalanine, the CDR3 is 14 amino acids long. Only the CDR3 part of the read is kept: 42 bases, read in frame from the first base. The donors were under 40 Caucasian individuals from Russia, aged 6 to 90 years, who were systemically healthy. Each donor gave around 9.8 milliliters of peripheral blood, collected into EDTA-treated Vacutainer tubes. PBMCs were isolated by Ficoll-Paque density-gradient centrifugation, with at least 6 million obtained per sample. Trizol reagent was used to extract total RNA from PBMCs, with at least 6 micrograms per sample. The percentages of naive CD45RAhigh/CD27high T cells were determined by flow cytometry on a PBMC aliquot from every donor.

The sequenced material came from blood. This clonotype was sampled from a young man in good health. The V and J segments used are TRBV6-1 and TRBJ2-3; a weak D assignment points to TRBD2 (5 bases agree). The encoded CDR3 is CASSEHLAGDTQYF. The DNA is as follows: TGTGCCAGCAGTGAGCACCTAGCTGGGGATACGCAGTATTTT.